This T cell receptor beta chain originates from a study of Ad26.COV2.S vaccination and SARS-CoV-2 variants. Study results and limitations: Participants given vaccine showed non-spike TCR breadth similar to that of placebo recipients.

The treatment was: roughly 20 received Ad26.COV2.S at low or high dose, single or two shots; about 5 received placebo; per-sample allocation not given. Sampling happened 63 days after the first vaccine or placebo injection. It was an adult aged 18-55 years in Boston who was the donor. Ad26 vector vaccine expressed Wuhan-strain SARS-CoV-2 spike. Notes on this clone: Its antigen remains unidentified.

CDR3 length equals 14 residues. CDR1 and CDR2 (germline): SQVTM, ANQGSEA. With 5 bases clipped from V and 3 bases from J, the junction kept 6 bases outside the gene matches. The assay was immunoSEQ multiplex PCR, and TCRdb's table has in-frame clones only and misses some. This table holds a few hundred thousand clones, about 91% found once. The sample here was peripheral blood, taken in a trial of Ad26.COV2.S vaccine versus placebo. This rearrangement joins TRBV29-1 to TRBJ2-3; 9 positions agree with TRBD2. This receptor was identified in a person aged 18-65 years who received the Ad26.COV2.S COVID-19 vaccine or a placebo. DNA for the CDR3: TGCAGCGTTTACGCGGGAGGGCCAACAGATACGCAGTATTTT. Amino acid sequence: CSVYAGGPTDTQYF.